The rows below give T cell receptor beta chains drawn from one sample of a study of identifying expanded T cells in peripheral blood. Sequenced by immunoSEQ multiplex PCR; TCRdb stores in-frame clones only, minus some. The sample holds over 85,000 clones, about nine tenths seen once. The specimen sequenced was blood. The receptors here all came from a person aged 18 to 75 in good health. Each CDR3 is given with its conserved first and last residue. The order of the fields is CDR3 DNA, CDR3 protein, J gene, D gene, clone size, V gene. The D gene is left open where the match is weak. The size entry is marked missing in some rows and otherwise reads once, few, many or a size class.

CDR3 DNA: TGTGCCAGCAGCCGCCTGGGGACATTCCAAGAGACCCAGTACTTC
CDR3 protein: CASSRLGTFQETQYF
J gene: TRBJ2-5
D gene: -
clone size: few
V gene: TRBV28

CDR3 DNA: TGTGCCAGCTCACCAGGGCAGGGGGCCTACGAGCAGTACTTC
CDR3 protein: CASSPGQGAYEQYF
J gene: TRBJ2-7
D gene: TRBD1
clone size: -
V gene: TRBV18

CDR3 DNA: TGCAGCGTTGAAACAGGATTCGGGGTAAACACTGAAGCTTTCTTT
CDR3 protein: CSVETGFGVNTEAFF
J gene: TRBJ1-1
D gene: -
clone size: -
V gene: TRBV29-1

CDR3 DNA: TGTGCCAGCTCACCACAACAGGACGGGGAAGCTTTCTTT
CDR3 protein: CASSPQQDGEAFF
J gene: TRBJ1-1
D gene: -
clone size: -
V gene: TRBV18

CDR3 DNA: TGTGCCAGCTCACCACAGACAGATACGCAGTATTTT
CDR3 protein: CASSPQTDTQYF
J gene: TRBJ2-3
D gene: -
clone size: -
V gene: TRBV18

CDR3 DNA: TGTGCCAGCAGTTTGATGCGCTCTGGAAACACCATATATTTT
CDR3 protein: CASSLMRSGNTIYF
J gene: TRBJ1-3
D gene: -
clone size: few
V gene: TRBV28

CDR3 DNA: TGTGCCAGCAGTGTAGCTCCGGGACGGGACACTGAAGCTTTCTTT
CDR3 protein: CASSVAPGRDTEAFF
J gene: TRBJ1-1
D gene: -
clone size: once
V gene: TRBV6-1

CDR3 DNA: TGTGCCAGTAGTCCCACCGCCCGGGACGTCTCCTACGAGCAGTACTTC
CDR3 protein: CASSPTARDVSYEQYF
J gene: TRBJ2-7
D gene: -
clone size: once
V gene: TRBV19

CDR3 DNA: TGTGCCAGCAGCTTTGCCAGGGTCTCAGATACGCAGTATTTT
CDR3 protein: CASSFARVSDTQYF
J gene: TRBJ2-3
D gene: -
clone size: -
V gene: TRBV7-3

CDR3 DNA: TGCAGTGCTAATCGAGGAAACACCATATATTTT
CDR3 protein: CSANRGNTIYF
J gene: TRBJ1-3
D gene: -
clone size: -
V gene: TRBV20-1

CDR3 DNA: TGTGCCAGCAGCCTATACAACGACAGGGTGGGTGAAAAACTGTTTTTT
CDR3 protein: CASSLYNDRVGEKLFF
J gene: TRBJ1-4
D gene: TRBD1
clone size: -
V gene: TRBV13

CDR3 DNA: TGTGCCAGCAGCTTACGACTAGCAATGGCGCAGTATTTT
CDR3 protein: CASSLRLAMAQYF
J gene: TRBJ2-3
D gene: TRBD2
clone size: -
V gene: TRBV11-2

CDR3 DNA: TGTGCCAGCAGTGAAGGACAGGGTTTTTACACTGAAGCTTTCTTT
CDR3 protein: CASSEGQGFYTEAFF
J gene: TRBJ1-1
D gene: TRBD1
clone size: -
V gene: TRBV6-1

CDR3 DNA: TGTGCCAGCAGCCTGGAGGGCGGTGAGCAGTTCTTC
CDR3 protein: CASSLEGGEQFF
J gene: TRBJ2-1
D gene: -
clone size: -
V gene: TRBV7-2

CDR3 DNA: TGCGCCAGCAGCACGGGACTCCCGGAGGAGACCCAGTACTTC
CDR3 protein: CASSTGLPEETQYF
J gene: TRBJ2-5
D gene: -
clone size: -
V gene: TRBV5-1

CDR3 DNA: TGTGCCAGCAGCCAACGTTTCCAACAGGGCGCGGGCACTGAAGCTTTCTTT
CDR3 protein: CASSQRFQQGAGTEAFF
J gene: TRBJ1-1
D gene: -
clone size: -
V gene: TRBV14

CDR3 DNA: TGTGCCAGCAGCCCAGGGACAGCTCACACCGGGGAGCTGTTTTTT
CDR3 protein: CASSPGTAHTGELFF
J gene: TRBJ2-2
D gene: TRBD1
clone size: few
V gene: TRBV7-9

CDR3 DNA: TGTGCCAGTAGTATCAACCTGGGACAGCTCAACTATGGCTACACCTTC
CDR3 protein: CASSINLGQLNYGYTF
J gene: TRBJ1-2
D gene: TRBD1
clone size: -
V gene: TRBV19

CDR3 DNA: TGTGCCAGTCCCGGGACAGGGCCGAACACTGAAGCTTTCTTT
CDR3 protein: CASPGTGPNTEAFF
J gene: TRBJ1-1
D gene: TRBD1
clone size: -
V gene: TRBV2

CDR3 DNA: TGTGCCTGGAGCATGGGACAGGGAGGCGGCGGGTCACCCCTCCACTTT
CDR3 protein: CAWSMGQGGGGSPLHF
J gene: TRBJ1-6
D gene: TRBD1
clone size: -
V gene: TRBV30

CDR3 DNA: TGTGCCAGCAGCGTAGCGGGAACGGGAACTAATGAAAAACTGTTTTTT
CDR3 protein: CASSVAGTGTNEKLFF
J gene: TRBJ1-4
D gene: -
clone size: -
V gene: TRBV9

CDR3 DNA: TGTGCCAGCAGTTTTTCGGCGGGAAAACTGTTTTTT
CDR3 protein: CASSFSAGKLFF
J gene: TRBJ1-4
D gene: -
clone size: -
V gene: TRBV28

CDR3 DNA: TGTGCCAGCAGCTTAGAACGGGGGGAGATAGATACGCAGTATTTT
CDR3 protein: CASSLERGEIDTQYF
J gene: TRBJ2-3
D gene: TRBD2
clone size: -
V gene: TRBV7-2

CDR3 DNA: TGTGCCAGCAGCTTGAAGCGGGGAGCCAAAAACATTCAGTACTTC
CDR3 protein: CASSLKRGAKNIQYF
J gene: TRBJ2-4
D gene: TRBD2
clone size: once
V gene: TRBV5-4

CDR3 DNA: TGTGCCAGCAGTTTCAGCGGGACAGCTCAAGAGACCCAGTACTTC
CDR3 protein: CASSFSGTAQETQYF
J gene: TRBJ2-5
D gene: -
clone size: -
V gene: TRBV28

CDR3 DNA: TGTGCCAGCTCACAACTAGCTTCGAGCTCCTACGAGCAGTACTTC
CDR3 protein: CASSQLASSSYEQYF
J gene: TRBJ2-7
D gene: -
clone size: -
V gene: TRBV18

CDR3 DNA: TGTGCCAGCAGTGACAGGGTTGCGGATACGCAGTATTTT
CDR3 protein: CASSDRVADTQYF
J gene: TRBJ2-3
D gene: -
clone size: -
V gene: TRBV25-1

CDR3 DNA: TGTGCCAGCAGCAAAAGAGTCGTACTAGCGGGGGCCCTGTACCTCGGACCCACTAAAGAGACCCAGTACTTC
CDR3 protein: CASSKRVVLAGALYLGPTKETQYF
J gene: TRBJ2-5
D gene: -
clone size: -
V gene: TRBV21-1

CDR3 DNA: TGTGCCAGCAGCTCCTGGACAGGGGGGCCGAGGTCCTACGAGCAGTACTTC
CDR3 protein: CASSSWTGGPRSYEQYF
J gene: TRBJ2-7
D gene: TRBD1
clone size: -
V gene: TRBV5-6

CDR3 DNA: TGTGCCAGCAGCCAGGACGGGGATACGCAGTATTTT
CDR3 protein: CASSQDGDTQYF
J gene: TRBJ2-3
D gene: -
clone size: once
V gene: TRBV28

CDR3 DNA: TGTGCCAGCAGCTCTTCCAGCGGGATCACCTACGAGCAGTACTTC
CDR3 protein: CASSSSSGITYEQYF
J gene: TRBJ2-7
D gene: TRBD2
clone size: -
V gene: TRBV11-2

CDR3 DNA: TGTGCCAGCAGCCAAGTACCGGGGAGGGGTGGCTACACCTTC
CDR3 protein: CASSQVPGRGGYTF
J gene: TRBJ1-2
D gene: -
clone size: -
V gene: TRBV14

CDR3 DNA: TGTGCCAGCAGCCGCAGAACCGGGGAGCTGTTTTTT
CDR3 protein: CASSRRTGELFF
J gene: TRBJ2-2
D gene: -
clone size: -
V gene: TRBV5-6

CDR3 DNA: TGTGCCAGCACGTCGGGGCCGAGCGACAATGAGCAGTTCTTC
CDR3 protein: CASTSGPSDNEQFF
J gene: TRBJ2-1
D gene: -
clone size: -
V gene: TRBV6-1

CDR3 DNA: TGTGCCAGCAGCTTACAGGTCCCTGGGGCCAACGTCCTGACTTTC
CDR3 protein: CASSLQVPGANVLTF
J gene: TRBJ2-6
D gene: -
clone size: -
V gene: TRBV7-9

CDR3 DNA: TGTGCCAGCAGTTTCCCAGGACAGGGGCGATACGGGGCCAACGTCCTGACTTTC
CDR3 protein: CASSFPGQGRYGANVLTF
J gene: TRBJ2-6
D gene: TRBD1
clone size: -
V gene: TRBV28

CDR3 DNA: TGTGCCAGCTCACCACCTGACGGGGCCAACGTCCTGACTTTC
CDR3 protein: CASSPPDGANVLTF
J gene: TRBJ2-6
D gene: -
clone size: -
V gene: TRBV18